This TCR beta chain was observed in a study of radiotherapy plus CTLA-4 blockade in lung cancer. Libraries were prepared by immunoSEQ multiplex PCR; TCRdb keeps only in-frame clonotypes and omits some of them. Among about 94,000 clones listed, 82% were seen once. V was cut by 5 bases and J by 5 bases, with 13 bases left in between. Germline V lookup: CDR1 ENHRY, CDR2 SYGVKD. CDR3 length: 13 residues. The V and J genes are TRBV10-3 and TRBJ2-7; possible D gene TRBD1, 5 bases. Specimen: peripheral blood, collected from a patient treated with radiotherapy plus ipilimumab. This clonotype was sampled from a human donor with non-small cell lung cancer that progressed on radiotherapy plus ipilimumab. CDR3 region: CAISTGPGDEQYV. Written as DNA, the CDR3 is TGTGCCATCAGTACAGGACCTGGCGACGAGCAGTACGTC.